This entry is about one TCR beta chain. The record originates from a study of blood T cell repertoires in COVID-19. Study in general: Samples of COVID-19 (acute and convalescent) were obtained from the United States, Italy and Spain. PBMCs, B-cell-depleted T cells, or T cells were the source of the cDNA or gDNA that made up the material.

Germline V gene data show CDR1 as SGHDT and CDR2 as YYEEEE. The CDR3 contains 16 residues. V lost 5 bases and J lost 5, with 21 bases in between. As processed by the authors: Amplified reference gene primers provided the basis for estimating nucleated cell counts. Data came from immunoSEQ multiplex PCR; TCRdb stores just in-frame clones and leaves some out. That table furnishes V, J and clone size, whereas the DNA furnished D and trimming. This sample has about 160,000 clones, with over 75% found just once. Enrollment of patients from Seattle took place during active infection, with longitudinal follow-up.

V is TRBV5-6 and J is TRBJ2-3, with TRBD1 as a possible D gene (7 bases). The source of this sequence is a man older than 75 with COVID-19, enrolled during active disease. Material for sequencing was peripheral blood. CDR3 in DNA: TGTGCCAGCAGTAGAACAGGGGTCGGGAGAAAAGATACGCAGTATTTT. Its protein is CASSRTGVGRKDTQYF.